This T cell receptor (beta chain) was captured in a study of blood T cell repertoires in COVID-19. Study-level background: Acute-phase and convalescent COVID-19 samples originated in the United States, Italy and Spain.

Produced via immunoSEQ multiplex PCR; TCRdb's table is partial and in-frame only. The sample carries approximately 330,000 clones, about 87% recorded once. This CDR3 is built from 16 residues. The germline V gene has CDR1 GTSNPN and CDR2 SVGIG (reference sequence). V was trimmed by 1 base and J by 6 bases, leaving 19 bases between them. The sequence came from a man aged 30 to 39 with COVID-19, enrolled during active disease. The sequenced sample consisted of peripheral blood. V usage is TRBV30 and J usage is TRBJ2-1; a weak D match, TRBD2 (5 bases). CDR3 nucleotide sequence: TGTGCCTGGAGTGCCACAGCGGCCCGAGCTGCCAATGAGCAGTTCTTC. It is translated as CAWSATAARAANEQFF. Complete variable domain (other parts from reference TRBV30 and TRBJ2-1): SQTIHQWPATLVQPVGSPLSLECTVEGTSNPNLYWYRQAAGRGLQLLFYSVGIGQISSEVPQNLSASRPQDRQFILSSKKLLLSDSGFYLCAWSATAARAANEQFFGPGTRLTVL.